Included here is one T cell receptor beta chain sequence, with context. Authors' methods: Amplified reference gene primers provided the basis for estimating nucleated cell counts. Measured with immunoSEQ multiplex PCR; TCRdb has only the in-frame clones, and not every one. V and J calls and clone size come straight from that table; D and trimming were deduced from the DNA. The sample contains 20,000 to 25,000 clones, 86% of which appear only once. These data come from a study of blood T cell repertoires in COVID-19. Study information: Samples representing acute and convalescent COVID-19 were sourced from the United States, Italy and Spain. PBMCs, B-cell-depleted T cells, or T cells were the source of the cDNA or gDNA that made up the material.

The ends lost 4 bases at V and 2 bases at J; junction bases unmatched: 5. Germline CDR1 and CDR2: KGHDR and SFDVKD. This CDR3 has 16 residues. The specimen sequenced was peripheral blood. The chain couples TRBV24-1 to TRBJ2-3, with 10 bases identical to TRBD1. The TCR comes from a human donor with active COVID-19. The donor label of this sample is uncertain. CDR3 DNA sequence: TGTGCCACCAGTGACTCTGGGACAGGGGACACAGATACGCAGTATTTT. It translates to CATSDSGTGDTDTQYF.